This passage covers 12 T cell receptor beta chains from one sample sequenced in a study of spatial heterogeneity in lung cancer. This sample's time point: sample taken at primary tumor resection. Extraction of whole RNA from tumor, nontumor lung or frozen PBMC preceded unsorted sequencing. From the 5' RACE reads, TCRdb called clonotypes with MiXCR, one entry per CDR3 protein. The table shows some 2,100 distinct CDR3 sequences, with 12% occurring only once. This specimen was normal lung tissue next to the tumor, taken at surgery. The source is a male donor with early-stage non-small cell lung cancer.

This clonotype is classed as medium-sized. This beta chain is a stray read from a library made for alpha chains; its abundance is not meaningful. The chain uses TRBV10-3 and TRBJ1-1; D is undetermined. The CDR3 runs 12 residues. Trimming removed 5 bases at V and 7 bases at J, with 11 bases between. Germline V gene lookup returns CDR1 ENHRY and CDR2 SYGVKD. The CDR3 region is CAISNTGYEAFF. In DNA, the CDR3 is TGTGCCATCAGTAACACGGGATATGAAGCTTTCTTT.

This clonotype is judged medium-sized (0.01 to 0.1%). The library was built for alpha chains, so this beta chain is an off-target read and its size means little. This chain joins TRBV6-1 and TRBJ2-5; D may be TRBD2 (7 bases). The V gene's germline CDR1 is MNHNS and CDR2 SASEGT. V was trimmed by 11 bases and J by 4 bases, leaving 17 bases between them. The CDR3 is 13 amino acids. The CDR3 DNA reads TGTGCCTCCAGGGCGGGGGCGCGAGAGACCCAGTACTTC. Protein product: CASRAGARETQYF.

By share of the sample, this clonotype is medium-sized. This beta chain represents an off-target read in a library built for alpha chains; its size is of limited meaning. The chain joins TRBV5-1 to TRBJ1-2; D not resolved. CDR1 is SGHRS and CDR2 is YFSETQ in the germline V gene. This CDR3 is built from 16 residues. With 2 bases removed from V and 9 bases from J, the gap between germline ends came to 23 bases. The CDR3 is CASSFSTGGSGRSYTF. Written as DNA, the CDR3 is TGCGCCAGCAGCTTTTCTACTGGTGGCAGCGGTCGGAGCTACACCTTC.

This clonotype is judged medium-sized. Because the library targeted alpha chains, this beta chain is an off-target read whose size means little. The chain joins TRBV5-1 to TRBJ2-7, with D tentatively TRBD1 or TRBD2 (5 bases each). Germline V gene lookup returns CDR1 SGHRS and CDR2 YFSETQ. Deletions cut 5 bases from V and 0 bases from J, with 15 bases between. The CDR3 has 15 residues. CDR3 amino acids: CASRAGGLYSYEQYF. The CDR3 DNA follows: TGCGCCAGCAGGGCTGGGGGTTTGTACTCCTACGAGCAGTACTTC.

Regarding this clonotype: The library was built for alpha chains, so this beta chain is an off-target read and its size means little. This sequence joins TRBV24-1 and TRBJ2-5; D may be TRBD1 or TRBD2 (5 bases each). Trimming shortened V by 3 bases and J by 6 bases, and 19 bases separated the two germline ends. Germline CDR1 and CDR2: KGHDR and SFDVKD. The CDR3 has 16 amino acids. The CDR3: CATSDVRGSRTKTQYF. In DNA form, the CDR3 reads TGTGCCACCAGTGATGTCCGGGGCAGCCGCACCAAGACCCAGTACTTC.

By sample fraction, this clonotype is medium-sized. With the library built for alpha chains, this beta chain is off target and its frequency is not meaningful. This rearrangement joins TRBV4-3 to TRBJ2-3; a possible D gene is TRBD2 (6 bases). Looked up from germline, CDR1 is LGHNA and CDR2 is YSLEER. This CDR3 contains 16 residues. Between the trimmed V and J ends, which lost 0 bases and 3 bases, there was a span of 13 bases. CDR3 nucleotide sequence: TGCGCCAGCAGCCAAGATCCGGGACTGGGGACAGATACGCAGTATTTT. This sequence encodes CASSQDPGLGTDTQYF.

By frequency in the sample, this clonotype is medium-sized (0.01 to 0.1%). Since the library was made to target alpha chains, this beta chain is a stray read and its abundance is not meaningful. J is TRBJ1-3 and V is TRBV9; D gene uncertain. The CDR3 is 16 residues long. V lost 2 bases, J lost 1 base, and 13 bases lay in between. Germline V gene lookup returns CDR1 SGDLS and CDR2 YYNGEE. CDR3 coding DNA: TGTGCCAGCAGCGTCTCCGTCGGGGAGTCTGGAAACACCATATATTTT. This gives the protein CASSVSVGESGNTIYF.

Ten or more counts support this clonotype. A library prepared for alpha chains yielded this beta chain as an off-target read; its size is of little meaning. The gene calls are TRBV7-9 and TRBJ2-7, with D unclear. The CDR3 sequence is 12 residues long. Germline CDR1 and CDR2: SEHNR and FQNEAQ (reference sequence). V was trimmed by 5 bases and J by 2 bases, leaving 7 bases between them. The CDR3 spells CASSTEAYEQYF. In DNA, the CDR3 is TGTGCCAGCAGCACAGAGGCCTACGAGCAGTACTTC.

This clonotype was seen repeatedly, ten times or more. This beta chain appears as a stray read in a library generated for alpha chains; its size is not informative. The V gene is TRBV3-1, the J gene TRBJ1-2; a possible D gene is TRBD1 (5 bases). The ends were cut back, 4 bases at V and 8 bases at J, with 14 bases in the middle. Germline CDR1 reads LGHDT; CDR2 reads YNNKEL (reference sequence). The CDR3 covers 13 residues. The CDR3 protein is CASSPPGGTGYTF. CDR3 DNA sequence: TGTGCCAGCAGCCCACCGGGAGGGACCGGCTACACCTTC. The whole variable domain, filled in from reference TRBV3-1 and TRBJ1-2, reads DTAVSQTPKYLVTQMGNDKSIKCEQNLGHDTMYWYKQDSKKFLKIMFSYNNKELIINETVPNRFSPKSPDKAHLNLHINSLELGDSAVYFCASSPPGGTGYTFGSGTRLTVV.

By proportion, this clonotype is medium-sized (0.01 to 0.1%). This beta chain is off target for a library built for alpha chains, so its abundance means little. The V gene is TRBV6-2 or TRBV6-3, the J gene TRBJ2-1; possibly TRBD1 for D (5 bases). This CDR3 region has 13 residues. Looked up from germline, CDR1 is MNHEY and CDR2 is SVGEGT. V was pared by 5 bases and J by 6 bases, with 11 bases between. In DNA form, the CDR3 reads TGTGCCAGCAGTGTTCAGGGCGGCAATGAGCAGTTCTTC. Its protein is CASSVQGGNEQFF.

By share of the sample, this clonotype is medium-sized (0.01 to 0.1%). Being off target in a library aimed at alpha chains, this beta chain has a size of little meaning. V gene TRBV11-2 combines with J gene TRBJ2-7; D not certain. Trimming took 3 bases from V and 5 from J, leaving 8 bases between them. The CDR3 consists of 12 residues. CDR1 and CDR2 from the germline V gene are SGHAT and FQNNGV. As DNA, the CDR3 is TGTGCCAGCAGCTTCCCTAGGAACGAGCAGTACTTC. This codes for CASSFPRNEQYF. Full variable domain (outside the CDR3, taken from reference TRBV11-2 and TRBJ2-7): EAGVAQSPRYKIIEKRQSVAFWCNPISGHATLYWYQQILGQGPKLLIQFQNNGVVDDSQLPKDRFSAERLKGVDSTLKIQPAKLEDSAVYLCASSFPRNEQYFGPGTRLTVT.

This clonotype is classed as medium-sized (0.01 to 0.1%). This beta chain is a stray read from a library made for alpha chains; its abundance is not meaningful. The chain employs TRBV19 and TRBJ1-5; no reliable D call. V lost 7 bases to trimming and J lost 0 bases, with 16 bases between them. The CDR3 covers 16 residues. Germline CDR1 and CDR2: LNHDA and SQIVND (reference sequence). CDR3 amino acids: CASTRKGDYSNQPQHF. CDR3 DNA sequence: TGTGCCAGTACACGGAAGGGAGACTATAGCAATCAGCCCCAGCATTTT.